This TCR beta chain was sequenced during a study of blood T cell repertoires in COVID-19. Libraries were prepared by immunoSEQ multiplex PCR; TCRdb keeps only in-frame clonotypes and omits some of them. Of around 89,000 clones listed, around 89% are singletons. V was clipped by 3 bases and J by 14 bases; unmatched bases: 16. Germline CDR1 is SGHNT and CDR2 is YENEEA. CDR3 length: 17 amino acids. The clonotype originates from a man in his fifties or sixties with acute or convalescent COVID-19. Sequencing input: peripheral blood. J is TRBJ2-1 and V is TRBV11-3; TRBD2 aligns across 13 bases. CDR3 DNA sequence: TGTGCCAGCAGCTTGGGACTAGCGGGGTACACCCCAGTTGGAGAGTTCTTC. This codes for CASSLGLAGYTPVGEFF.